A single sample gave rise to the 27 T cell receptor beta chains below, sequenced in a study of shared clonotypes between healthy human individuals (dated by TCRdb to the early 2020s). For the CD8 naive samples, CD45RO-negative cells were positively selected for CCR7, yielding a CD45RA+CCR7+ population from which TemRA cells were excluded. The method was the immunoSEQ multiplex PCR assay. TCRdb carries this immuneACCESS record with in-frame sequences only. Its versions omit some clonotypes, under half of them owing to an unresolved V gene in the studies checked, with the rest unexplained. The sample profile shows around 580,000 clones; 98% of them were found once. More than 0.3% of the sample is taken by the ten largest. Sequenced sample: naive CD8+ T cells sorted from blood. What the cell subset or site label conveys for this sample: CD45RA+CCR7+. The source is a man between 25 and 39 years old in good health.

As concerns this clone: This sample includes further DNA sequences coding for the same CDR3. This rearrangement joins TRBV27 to TRBJ2-7; no firm D call. V gave up 5 bases and J gave up 2 bases, with 4 bases separating them. This CDR3 has 11 amino acids. CDR1 is MNHEY and CDR2 is SMNVEV in the germline V gene (reference sequence). The chain's CDR3 is CASSTPYEQYF. CDR3 bases: TGTGCCAGCAGTACCCCCTACGAGCAGTACTTC.

This chain links TRBV7-9 with TRBJ2-1; D gene uncertain. Germline V gives CDR1 SEHNR, CDR2 FQNEAQ (reference sequence). V was cut by 5 bases and J by 2 bases, with 4 bases left in between. This CDR3 has 12 amino acids. CDR3 in DNA: TGTGCCAGCAGCGAGACCTACAATGAGCAGTTCTTC. Translation gives CASSETYNEQFF.

The chain recombines TRBV9 with TRBJ2-3, with D perhaps matching TRBD2 (5 bases). The CDR3 runs 15 residues. The V end was cut by 7 bases, the J end by 6 bases, with 21 bases between. CDR1 and CDR2 (germline): SGDLS, YYNGEE. CDR3 in amino acids: CASSGDASITDTQYF. The DNA of the CDR3 is TGTGCCAGCTCGGGTGATGCTAGCATCACTGATACGCAGTATTTT.

V gene TRBV27 combines with J gene TRBJ2-7; D tentatively reads TRBD1 or TRBD2 (5 bases each). The CDR3 extends over 14 amino acids. Trimming pared 8 bases from V and 1 base from J, leaving 15 bases between. The germline CDR1 and CDR2 sequences are MNHEY and SMNVEV (reference sequence). CDR3 sequence: CASAMGGGSYEQYF. The CDR3 DNA reads TGTGCCAGCGCAATGGGTGGGGGTTCCTACGAGCAGTACTTC.

This clone was detected once. The chain recombines TRBV2 with TRBJ2-3; D is possibly TRBD2 (5 bases). CDR3 length equals 16 residues. Trimming removed 4 bases at V and 3 bases at J, with 17 bases between. Germline lookup yields CDR1 SNHLY and CDR2 FYNNEI. Here the CDR3 DNA reads TGTGCCAGCAGTGGCCAATTCGGGGTCCCGACAGATACGCAGTATTTT. Protein sequence: CASSGQFGVPTDTQYF.

The genes are TRBV5-5 and TRBJ1-2, with TRBD1 as a possible D gene (5 bases). This CDR3 is 16 amino acids long. Trimming removed 4 bases from V and 3 bases from J, with 19 bases in between. Germline V gene data show CDR1 as SGHKS and CDR2 as YYEKEE (reference sequence). CDR3 in amino acids: CASSLPRYGGDYGYTF. The DNA for the CDR3 is TGTGCCAGCAGCCTCCCGAGGTACGGGGGGGACTATGGCTACACCTTC.

The chain uses TRBV2 and TRBJ2-1; D perhaps matches TRBD2 (5 bases). The CDR3 runs to 13 residues. Trimming removed 3 bases at V and 15 bases at J, with 18 bases between. Germline CDR1 SNHLY, CDR2 FYNNEI. The CDR3 DNA sequence: TGTGCCAGCAGTGATGAAAGGGTTGGAGAGGGGTTCTTC. Translating gives CASSDERVGEGFF.

The V gene is TRBV6-1, the J gene TRBJ2-7, with 9 nucleotides matching TRBD1. After removal of 0 bases from V and 1 base from J, the junction contained 13 bases not matched to a gene. The CDR3 runs 19 residues. Germline V lookup: CDR1 MNHNS, CDR2 SASEGT. The CDR3 loop is CASSEARIFQGTGSYEQYF. CDR3 DNA: TGTGCCAGCAGTGAAGCACGGATTTTTCAGGGGACAGGGTCCTACGAGCAGTACTTC.

The chain employs TRBV27 and TRBJ1-5; D ambiguous. Trimming shortened V by 4 bases and J by 0 bases, and 7 bases separated the two germline ends. The CDR3 covers 14 residues. CDR1 is MNHEY, CDR2 SMNVEV, per germline (reference sequence). CDR3 in DNA: TGTGCCAGCAGTTCGACATATAGCAATCAGCCCCAGCATTTT. It translates to CASSSTYSNQPQHF.

In its sample, this clone was seen once. This chain connects TRBV27 to TRBJ2-1, with TRBD1 identical over 7 bases. The CDR3 extends over 15 amino acids. The trim removed 3 bases at V and 3 bases at J, leaving 5 bases unmatched. The germline gives CDR1 MNHEY, CDR2 SMNVEV (reference sequence). The CDR3 DNA follows: TGTGCCAGCAGTTTGGGGGACAGTTTCTACAATGAGCAGTTCTTC. Its protein is CASSLGDSFYNEQFF.

The CDR3 nucleotides read TGTGCCATCCAGTCGGGAGACGAGCAGTACTTC. Translating gives CAIQSGDEQYF. This rearrangement joins TRBV27 to TRBJ2-7; D possibly corresponds to TRBD2 (6 bases). The CDR3 has 11 amino acids. Germline V gives CDR1 MNHEY, CDR2 SMNVEV (reference sequence). The ends were cut back, 10 bases at V and 5 bases at J, with 12 bases in the middle.

The chain couples TRBV27 to TRBJ2-1, with D possibly matching TRBD1 (5 bases). The CDR3 loop spans 15 amino acids. Trimming left V 2 bases short and J 7 bases short, with 15 bases between. Germline V gene sequence: CDR1 MNHEY, CDR2 SMNVEV (reference sequence). CDR3 bases: TGTGCCAGCAGTTTAGGGGCACCGGCGGCTAATGAGCAGTTCTTC. Protein: CASSLGAPAANEQFF.

The J gene is TRBJ2-7, the V gene TRBV2, with 7 nucleotides matching TRBD1. Looked up from germline, CDR1 is SNHLY and CDR2 is FYNNEI. This CDR3 contains 14 residues. V gave up 4 bases and J gave up 3 bases; unmatched junction bases: 6. The CDR3 sequence is CASSGGRTGYEQYF. Here the CDR3 DNA reads TGTGCCAGCAGTGGGGGCCGGACAGGCTACGAGCAGTACTTC.

V is TRBV7-9 and J is TRBJ1-3; TRBD1 matches at 9 bases. This CDR3 comprises 16 residues. The V gene's germline CDR1 is SEHNR and CDR2 FQNEAQ (reference sequence). J lost 3 bases, V lost 3 bases, and 6 bases had no gene match. As DNA, the CDR3 is TGTGCCAGCAGCTTCCCAGGGACAGGGAGTGGAAACACCATATATTTT. Amino acids: CASSFPGTGSGNTIYF.

The chain couples TRBV7-5 to TRBJ2-7; the table names TRBD2, a call not compared with the DNA. TRBV7-5 is a pseudogene. CDR3 length equals 16 residues. The CDR3 here is CVRSRRISGELAEQYF. Here the CDR3 DNA reads TGTGTCAGATCTCGGCGGATCTCCGGGGAGCTCGCCGAGCAGTACTTC.

The genes are TRBV4-1 and TRBJ2-5; 11 bases match TRBD2. V lost 8 bases and J lost 2; bases outside the gene matches: 7. Germline V gene lookup returns CDR1 MGHRA and CDR2 YSYEKL. The CDR3 length is 15 residues. DNA of the CDR3: TGCGCCAGCGCCCAACTAGCGGGAGTACAAGAGACCCAGTACTTC. Translating it yields CASAQLAGVQETQYF.

The V gene is TRBV6-5, the J gene TRBJ2-2, with no clear D. CDR1 is MNHEY, CDR2 SVGAGI, per germline. CDR3 length equals 16 residues. V was shortened by 5 bases and J by 8 bases, with 21 bases between the two germline ends. The chain's CDR3 is CASSNYQLYDRGELFF. In nucleotides, the CDR3 is TGTGCCAGCAGTAACTACCAACTTTATGACCGTGGGGAGCTGTTTTTT.

CDR3 amino acids: CASPEGFGFGYTF. CDR3 DNA sequence: TGTGCCAGCCCCGAGGGGTTCGGGTTTGGCTACACCTTC. The chain combines TRBV2 with TRBJ1-2; D perhaps matches TRBD1 (5 bases). Trimming took off 8 bases at V and 7 bases at J, with 17 bases between the two ends. Germline values: CDR1 SNHLY, CDR2 FYNNEI. The CDR3 contains 13 residues.

CDR3 sequence: CAWTGAVFMNTEAFF. The CDR3 DNA follows: TGTGCCTGGACGGGGGCGGTCTTCATGAACACTGAAGCTTTCTTT. The V and J genes are TRBV30 and TRBJ1-1; D may be TRBD1 (6 bases). The CDR3 contains 15 residues. Trimming shortened V by 4 bases and J by 0 bases, and 15 bases separated the two germline ends. CDR1 and CDR2 (germline): GTSNPN, SVGIG (reference sequence).

The chain is built from TRBV7-8 and TRBJ2-5; D perhaps matches TRBD1 (5 bases). Germline loops: CDR1 SGHVS, CDR2 FQNEAQ. Deletions cut 1 base from V and 5 bases from J, with 11 bases between. This CDR3 spans 14 amino acids. The CDR3, as DNA: TGTGCCAGCAGCTTAGGGGGCCCGTTGGAGACCCAGTACTTC. It translates to CASSLGGPLETQYF.

V usage is TRBV9 and J usage is TRBJ2-6, with D uncertain. Deletions cut 0 bases from V and 3 bases from J, with 10 bases between. The germline CDR1 and CDR2 sequences are SGDLS and YYNGEE. This CDR3 contains 16 residues. The chain's CDR3 is CASSVALVYGANVLTF. In DNA form, the CDR3 reads TGTGCCAGCAGCGTAGCTCTGGTTTATGGGGCCAACGTCCTGACTTTC.

The chain couples TRBV4-1 to TRBJ2-7; 7 bases map to TRBD2. The germline gives CDR1 MGHRA, CDR2 YSYEKL. V dropped 4 bases and J dropped 4; count of bases not matched to a gene: 13. CDR3 length equals 16 residues. DNA for the CDR3: TGCGCCAGCAGCCCAGATGACTTGGCGGGGGTATACGAGCAGTACTTC. Translated, it gives CASSPDDLAGVYEQYF.

V gene TRBV29-1 combines with J gene TRBJ2-1; TRBD1 or TRBD2 may be the D gene (5 bases each). Germline V gene sequence: CDR1 SQVTM, CDR2 ANQGSEA. Trimming took off 1 base at V and 0 bases at J, with 13 bases between the two ends. This CDR3 spans 16 amino acids. CDR3 protein: CSVEGGERSSYNEQFF. For the CDR3, the DNA is TGCAGCGTTGAAGGAGGGGAGCGGAGCTCCTACAATGAGCAGTTCTTC.

This chain uses TRBV29-1 with TRBJ2-7; 10 positions match TRBD2. Germline V gene data show CDR1 as SQVTM and CDR2 as ANQGSEA. This CDR3 spans 13 amino acids. The V segment lost 7 bases and the J segment 4 bases; nucleotides outside the gene matches: 7. The CDR3 coding sequence is TGCAGCGCAGAGACTAGCGGGCTTTACGAGCAGTACTTC. Translation gives CSAETSGLYEQYF.

The CDR3 here is CASSAGTPNPSYEQYF. CDR3 nucleotide sequence: TGTGCCAGCAGTGCCGGGACACCTAACCCCTCCTACGAGCAGTACTTC. V and J are TRBV28 and TRBJ2-7, with a possible D match to TRBD1 (6 bases). This CDR3 spans 16 amino acids. Germline V gene sequence: CDR1 MDHEN, CDR2 SYDVKM. V dropped 5 bases and J dropped 0 bases, with 17 bases sitting between them. The entire variable domain, with the rest obtained from reference TRBV28 and TRBJ2-7, is as follows: DVKVTQSSRYLVKRTGEKVFLECVQDMDHENMFWYRQDPGLGLRLIYFSYDVKMKEKGDIPEGYSVSREKKERFSLILESASTNQTSMYLCASSAGTPNPSYEQYFGPGTRLTVT.

The chain joins TRBV27 to TRBJ2-7; TRBD1 might be the D (6 bases). The CDR3 covers 15 residues. V was shortened by 0 bases and J by 0 bases, with 9 bases between the two germline ends. Germline CDR1 is MNHEY and CDR2 is SMNVEV (reference sequence). Here the CDR3 DNA reads TGTGCCAGCAGTTTATCGGACAGTCCCTCCTACGAGCAGTACTTC. Its protein product is CASSLSDSPSYEQYF.

This chain connects TRBV2 to TRBJ1-3, with D perhaps matching TRBD1 (5 bases). This CDR3 has 15 residues. V lost 3 bases and J 0 bases, leaving 9 bases between the germline ends. CDR1 and CDR2 from the germline V gene are SNHLY and FYNNEI. The CDR3 here is CASSDGQSSGNTIYF. The DNA of the CDR3 is TGTGCCAGCAGTGACGGACAAAGCTCTGGAAACACCATATATTTT.